The rows below give T cell receptor beta chains drawn from one sample of a study of CD8+ T cells in alopecia areata. Some clones are missing from TCRdb's copy, which holds only in-frame ones; the method was immunoSEQ multiplex PCR. The sample includes about 190,000 clones, around 60% of them seen just once. The sample consisted of CD4+ T cells sorted from blood, taken at week 4, from a patient treated with tofacitinib. Every receptor here comes from a human donor with alopecia areata. Both conserved end residues are part of each CDR3. The order of the fields is V gene, D gene, clone size, J gene, CDR3 DNA, CDR3 protein. D genes are given only for firm matches. A clone size is listed for some rows: how often the clone was seen (once, few, many), or a class if it is expanded.

TRBV7-3	NA	few	TRBJ2-6	TGTGCCAGCAGCCCCCCCCTTGCTGGGGCCAACGTCCTGACTTTC	CASSPPLAGANVLTF
TRBV30	NA	NA	TRBJ2-3	TGTGCCTGGAATAGGGCAGGGACAGATACGCAGTATTTT	CAWNRAGTDTQYF
TRBV30	NA	few	TRBJ1-5	TGTGCCTGGGCCCCGTTGGGCAATCAGCCCCAGCATTTT	CAWAPLGNQPQHF
TRBV7-3	NA	NA	TRBJ2-3	TGTGCCAGCAGCTTGGTAGCGCCCGATACGCAGTATTTT	CASSLVAPDTQYF
TRBV29-1	NA	NA	TRBJ1-2	TGCAGCGTTGAAGGAGGGACTTTGGATTATTATGGCTACACCTTC	CSVEGGTLDYYGYTF
TRBV29-1	NA	NA	TRBJ2-7	TGCAGCGTACCCAATCCGGGACGCGGGGAGCAGTACTTC	CSVPNPGRGEQYF
TRBV5-1	NA	NA	TRBJ2-7	TGCGCCAGCAGTTCGGGGGTAAAGAATGGAGACGAGCAGTACTTC	CASSSGVKNGDEQYF
TRBV5-1	NA	NA	TRBJ2-3	TGCGCCAGCAGCTTGGTGCGTGATACGCAGTATTTT	CASSLVRDTQYF
TRBV29-1	NA	NA	TRBJ1-2	TGCAGCGGGGAAAGCGGGGGAGGCTACACCTTC	CSGESGGGYTF
TRBV5-1	NA	NA	TRBJ2-3	TGCGCCAGCAGGGCTGGTGGCACAGATACGCAGTATTTT	CASRAGGTDTQYF
TRBV7-9	NA	NA	TRBJ1-2	TGTGCCAGCGCTTTACAGGGCCCGGATGGCTACACCTTC	CASALQGPDGYTF
TRBV4-3	TRBD1	NA	TRBJ2-5	TGCGCCAGCAGCCAAGGTTTCGGACAGGGTCAAGAGACCCAGTACTTC	CASSQGFGQGQETQYF
TRBV30	NA	NA	TRBJ2-5	TGTGCCTGGAGTGTGCTCCAAGAGACCCAGTACTTC	CAWSVLQETQYF
TRBV6-5	NA	NA	TRBJ2-4	TGTGCCAGCAGTGCAAAGACACTAGCCAAAAACATTCAGTACTTC	CASSAKTLAKNIQYF
TRBV30	TRBD1	NA	TRBJ1-3	TGTGCCTGGAGACAAACAGGGGTGGCTGGAAACACCATATATTTT	CAWRQTGVAGNTIYF
TRBV7-2	TRBD2	once	TRBJ2-1	TGTGCCAGCAGCTTAGTTGGCCTAGCGGGAGAGCAGTTCTTC	CASSLVGLAGEQFF
TRBV29-1	NA	NA	TRBJ1-5	TGCAGCGTTGAAGGGCAGGCCGGTCAGCCCCAGCATTTT	CSVEGQAGQPQHF
TRBV15	NA	NA	TRBJ2-7	TGTGCCACCAGCAGAGATTCAGGGGCGGACTACGAGCAGTACTTC	CATSRDSGADYEQYF
TRBV7-9	NA	NA	TRBJ2-1	TGTGCCAGCAGCTCCTTTAAGGCTAGCTACAATGAGCAGTTCTTC	CASSSFKASYNEQFF
TRBV4-2	TRBD2	many	TRBJ2-5	TGTGCCAGCAGCCTCTCCACTAGCGGCCCCTCCCAAGAGACCCAGTACTTC	CASSLSTSGPSQETQYF
TRBV29-1	NA	NA	TRBJ2-1	TGCAGCGTTGATGACCCTATTGGTGGGATCCATTACAATGAGCAGTTCTTC	CSVDDPIGGIHYNEQFF
TRBV29-1	NA	NA	TRBJ2-2	TGCAGCGTTGTCGGGTTCGGGGAGCTGTTTTTT	CSVVGFGELFF
TRBV30	NA	NA	TRBJ1-4	TGTGCCCTCAAGGGGAAAACCACGGGAAATGAAAAACTGTTTTTT	CALKGKTTGNEKLFF
TRBV30	TRBD1	few	TRBJ1-5	TGTGCCTGGAAGGCAGGGGGCTACAGCAATCAGCCCCAGCATTTT	CAWKAGGYSNQPQHF